Listed here are 26 T cell receptor beta chains from one sample, sequenced in a study of Graves' ophthalmopathy and Graves' hyperthyroidism. The authors amplified TCR beta CDR3 regions from RNA transcripts. An opening RT-PCR round employed HTBI primers and preceded a second-round multiplex PCR. A single record per CDR3 protein comes from TCRdb applying MiXCR to the multiplex PCR reads. The profile shows 600,000 to 950,000 distinct CDR3 sequences, about 44% of them singletons. Sequencing was done on a sample of peripheral blood. These receptors all stem from an adult man with Graves' ophthalmopathy.

The rearrangement uses TRBV4-3 and TRBJ2-2, with D uncertain. The germline V and J ends were trimmed by 0 bases and 0 bases, with 8 bases remaining between them. Germline loops: CDR1 LGHNA, CDR2 YSLEER. The CDR3 consists of 16 residues. CDR3 sequence: CASSQDDGANTGELFF. The CDR3 DNA reads TGCGCCAGCAGCCAAGATGACGGAGCGAACACCGGGGAGCTGTTTTTT.

The chain links TRBV29-1 to TRBJ2-7; 8 bases fit TRBD2. Trimming removed 6 bases from V and 1 base from J; junction bases left unmatched: 14. The CDR3 sequence is 16 residues long. Germline-derived CDR1 and CDR2 are SQVTM and ANQGSEA. The CDR3 region is CSVSGLAGGPSYEQYF. As DNA, the CDR3 is TGCAGCGTCTCGGGGTTGGCGGGAGGCCCTTCCTACGAGCAGTACTTC.

V gene TRBV19 combines with J gene TRBJ1-5; TRBD1 matches at 10 bases. Germline V lookup: CDR1 LNHDA, CDR2 SQIVND (reference sequence). V trimming: 5 bases; J trimming: 2 bases; junction bases outside the gene matches: 6. There are 16 residues in the CDR3. Here the CDR3 reads CASSATGGFGNQPQHF. CDR3 bases: TGTGCCAGTAGTGCGACAGGGGGCTTTGGCAATCAGCCCCAGCATTTT.

J is TRBJ2-5 and V is TRBV2; perhaps D is TRBD1 or TRBD2 (6 bases each). Germline assignment: CDR1 SNHLY and CDR2 FYNNEI. This CDR3 is 16 amino acids long. V was cut by 4 bases and J by 7 bases, with 22 bases left in between. Written as DNA, the CDR3 is TGTGCCAGCAGTGGCGCTAGGGGGGCTACGGTTGGGACCCAGTACTTC. The encoded protein is CASSGARGATVGTQYF.

This chain uses TRBV29-1 with TRBJ2-3; D might be TRBD1 or TRBD2, each matching 5 bases. Per the germline V gene, CDR1 is SQVTM and CDR2 is ANQGSEA. The CDR3 runs to 15 residues. The germline V and J ends were trimmed by 6 bases and 0 bases, with 16 bases remaining between them. The DNA for the CDR3 is TGCAGCGTGGAAACCGGGACGATTAGCACAGATACGCAGTATTTT. Translating gives CSVETGTISTDTQYF.

As to this clonotype: The junction departs from germline at one end; a sequencing error may be responsible. This chain links TRBV5-1 with TRBJ2-7; maybe TRBD2 (5 bases). The CDR3 has 14 amino acids. From germline, CDR1 is SGHRS and CDR2 YFSETQ. The CDR3: CASDSAHHSYEQYF. CDR3 coding DNA: TGTGCCAGCGATAGCGCACACCACTCCTACGAGCAGTACTTC.

This clonotype was seen at least ten times. This chain joins TRBV2 and TRBJ1-1; 11 bases map to TRBD1. The CDR3 is 17 amino acids. V lost 0 bases and J lost 4; bases outside the gene matches: 7. The germline V gene encodes CDR1 SNHLY and CDR2 FYNNEI. The CDR3 coding sequence is TGTGCCAGCAGTGAAGCTGGAAAGGGACAGGGGGTCACTGAAGCTTTCTTT. Translating gives CASSEAGKGQGVTEAFF.

The J gene is TRBJ1-1, the V gene TRBV20-1; D remains unclear. V lost 0 bases to trimming and J lost 4 bases, with 12 bases between them. CDR1 is DFQATT, CDR2 SNEGSKA, per germline (reference sequence). The CDR3 sequence is 14 residues long. The chain's CDR3 is CSARDIEGSTEAFF. The CDR3 DNA sequence: TGCAGTGCTAGAGATATAGAGGGAAGCACTGAAGCTTTCTTT.

Ten or more counts support this clonotype. V is TRBV15 and J is TRBJ2-5; D may match TRBD1 or TRBD2 (5 bases each). The CDR3 totals 17 residues. From germline, CDR1 is LNHNV and CDR2 YYDKDF (reference sequence). Trimming shortened V by 1 base and J by 0 bases, and 15 bases separated the two germline ends. The CDR3 nucleotides are TGTGCCACCAGCAGAGCTCGGGGCGGTCAGTACCAAGAGACCCAGTACTTC. This translates into CATSRARGGQYQETQYF.

Only a few counts were recorded for this clonotype. This chain links TRBV29-1 with TRBJ2-2, with no clear D. CDR1 is SQVTM, CDR2 ANQGSEA, per germline. The CDR3 is 12 amino acids. V was shortened by 4 bases and J by 3 bases, with 6 bases between the two germline ends. CDR3 region: CSVVLYTGELFF. CDR3 bases: TGCAGCGTTGTGTTGTACACCGGGGAGCTGTTTTTT.

This clonotype has just a few counts. The rearrangement uses TRBV4-3 and TRBJ1-2; D gene unclear. V was shortened by 0 bases and J by 7 bases, with 9 bases between the two germline ends. This CDR3 is 13 amino acids long. The germline CDR1 and CDR2 sequences are LGHNA and YSLEER. The CDR3 is CASSQDASVGYTF. CDR3 nucleotide sequence: TGCGCCAGCAGCCAAGATGCATCGGTTGGCTACACCTTC.

This chain links TRBV4-2 with TRBJ2-5; either TRBD1 or TRBD2 may fit D (6 bases each). The CDR3 loop spans 16 amino acids. V gave up 5 bases and J gave up 5 bases, with 21 bases separating them. Germline lookup yields CDR1 LGHNA and CDR2 YNFKEQ. CDR3 nucleotide sequence: TGTGCCAGCAGCTGGGGGGCTCAGACTAGTTGGGAGACCCAGTACTTC. Encoded protein: CASSWGAQTSWETQYF.

The table lists this clonotype with a few counts. The J gene is TRBJ2-3, the V gene TRBV10-3; D unresolved. The CDR3 contains 13 residues. Germline CDR1 reads ENHRY; CDR2 reads SYGVKD. V was pared by 5 bases and J by 5 bases, with 11 bases between. The CDR3 coding sequence is TGTGCCATCAGTCTTGGGCCAGAAGATACGCAGTATTTT. Residues: CAISLGPEDTQYF.

As concerns this clonotype: At one boundary the junction diverges from the germline segment, which might be a read error. For the CDR3, the DNA is TGTGCCAGCAGCCCGAAGGGGGGTGGAAACACCATATATTTT. Protein product: CASSPKGGGNTIYF. The chain uses TRBV5-1 and TRBJ1-3; D perhaps matches TRBD1 (6 bases). CDR3 size: 14 residues. Germline V gene sequence: CDR1 SGHRS, CDR2 YFSETQ.

This clonotype occurred a few times. This chain connects TRBV12-3 or TRBV12-4 to TRBJ1-2; weak D call: TRBD1 (5 bases). V lost 1 base to trimming and J lost 8 bases, with 8 bases between them. The CDR3 contains 12 residues. CDR3 bases: TGTGCCAGCAGTTTAGTGAACAGGGGCTACACCTTC. It specifies CASSLVNRGYTF.

The chain combines TRBV7-2 with TRBJ1-4; 10 bases fit TRBD1. CDR1 is SGHTA, CDR2 FQGNSA, per germline. CDR3 length: 13 amino acids. V shed 8 bases, J shed 8 bases, and the junction held 5 bases outside the gene matches. CDR3 nucleotide sequence: TGTGCCAGCTTAGGACAGGGGGAAGAAAAACTGTTTTTT. This sequence encodes CASLGQGEEKLFF. The variable domain in full, completed from reference TRBV7-2 and TRBJ1-4, reads GAGVSQSPSNKVTEKGKDVELRCDPISGHTALYWYRQSLGQGLEFLIYFQGNSAPDKSGLPSDRFSAERTGGSVSTLTIQRTQQEDSAVYLCASLGQGEEKLFFGSGTQLSVL.

On this clonotype itself: A much larger clone sits a single nucleotide away, making a read error possible. This chain connects TRBV2 to TRBJ1-1; no firm D call. This CDR3 spans 14 amino acids. The germline V gene has CDR1 SNHLY and CDR2 FYNNEI. The DNA of the CDR3 is TGTGCCAGCCTCTCGGCGGGAGTGAACACTGAAGCTCTCTTT. It specifies CASLSAGVNTEALF. Full variable domain (remainder filled in from reference TRBV2 and TRBJ1-1): EPEVTQTPSHQVTQMGQEVILRCVPISNHLYFYWYRQILGQKVEFLVSFYNNEISEKSEIFDDQFSVERPDGSNFTLKIRSTKLEDSAMYFCASLSAGVNTEALFGQGTRLTVV.

This clonotype was counted once. Since a much larger clone is just one base distant, this may be a read error. This sequence joins TRBV24-1 and TRBJ1-5, with D perhaps TRBD1 (5 bases). With 11 bases removed from V and 3 bases from J, the gap between germline ends came to 16 bases. From germline, CDR1 is KGHDR and CDR2 SFDVKD. The CDR3 totals 14 residues. The chain's CDR3 is CAIRESTANQPQHF. CDR3 DNA: TGTGCCATCAGAGAGTCGACAGCCAATCAGCCCCAGCATTTT.

This clonotype was counted many times. The CDR3 loop is CSVALVGSLYEQYF. The CDR3 coding sequence is TGCAGCGTTGCTTTAGTAGGGAGCCTCTACGAGCAGTACTTC. J is TRBJ2-7 and V is TRBV29-1; possibly TRBD2 for D (5 bases). The CDR3 has 14 residues. The V gene's germline CDR1 is SQVTM and CDR2 ANQGSEA. Between the trimmed V and J ends, which lost 4 bases and 3 bases, there was a span of 16 bases.

This rearrangement joins TRBV25-1 to TRBJ2-7; D might be TRBD1 (5 bases). The CDR3 sequence is 13 residues long. The germline V gene encodes CDR1 MGHDK and CDR2 SYGVNS. The V end lost 5 bases, the J end lost 6 bases, and 14 bases lay between the germline ends. The CDR3 nucleotides are TGTGCCAGCAGTCCAGGGCGGCTAGGCGAGCAGTACTTC. Amino acid sequence: CASSPGRLGEQYF.

The table lists this clonotype with a few counts. The V gene is TRBV2, the J gene TRBJ2-2, with a possible D match to TRBD1 (5 bases). CDR1 is SNHLY, CDR2 FYNNEI, per germline. Trimming pared 7 bases from V and 2 bases from J, leaving 14 bases between. The CDR3 is 15 residues long. CDR3 sequence: CASTVTALNTGELFF. As DNA, the CDR3 is TGTGCCAGCACTGTGACAGCACTCAACACCGGGGAGCTGTTTTTT.

The V gene is TRBV20-1, the J gene TRBJ2-6; 10 nucleotides align to TRBD1. CDR3 length: 19 amino acids. V shed 1 base and J 2 bases; nucleotides not matched to a gene: 11. Germline V gene data show CDR1 as DFQATT and CDR2 as SNEGSKA (reference sequence). As DNA, the CDR3 is TGCAGTGCTAGAGCCCCAACCGCGGGACAGGGGACTGGGGCCAACGTCCTGACTTTC. Translation: CSARAPTAGQGTGANVLTF.

The chain is built from TRBV20-1 and TRBJ2-2; 9 bases match TRBD2. This CDR3 region has 16 residues. Germline assignment: CDR1 DFQATT and CDR2 SNEGSKA (reference sequence). The V segment lost 2 bases and the J segment 6 bases; nucleotides outside the gene matches: 10. The CDR3 nucleotides are TGCAGTGCTAGACGTCCGCCTAGCGGGAAGGCCGGGGAGCTGTTTTTT. This encodes CSARRPPSGKAGELFF.

This clonotype has a count of ten or more. The CDR3 DNA reads TGTGCCAGCACCAGGACTAGCGGGGCCTACGAGCAGTACTTC. It encodes CASTRTSGAYEQYF. This sequence joins TRBV2 and TRBJ2-7; 12 bases are a match to TRBD2. V was pared by 7 bases and J by 2 bases, with 3 bases of the junction left unmatched. CDR1 SNHLY and CDR2 FYNNEI come from the germline V gene. The CDR3 loop spans 14 amino acids.

The J gene is TRBJ2-7, the V gene TRBV10-3; D perhaps matches TRBD1 (6 bases). The CDR3 extends over 16 amino acids. CDR1 is ENHRY, CDR2 SYGVKD, per germline. The V end lost 6 bases, the J end lost 4 bases, and 22 bases lay between the germline ends. CDR3 DNA: TGTGCCATCAGCGTACAGGGTTTCGGAAACAAGTACGAGCAGTACTTC. This translates into CAISVQGFGNKYEQYF.

Ten or more counts support this clonotype. The rearrangement joins TRBV29-1 to TRBJ2-7; D may be TRBD1 or TRBD2 (5 bases each). The CDR3 runs 15 residues. Germline assignment: CDR1 SQVTM and CDR2 ANQGSEA. Trimming removed 0 bases at V and 5 bases at J, with 17 bases between. The CDR3 reads CSVEDPGRWENEQYF. The CDR3, as DNA: TGCAGCGTTGAAGATCCGGGACGGTGGGAAAACGAGCAGTACTTC.